This T cell receptor beta chain was captured by sequencing in a study of T cells in Graves' hyperthyroidism and ophthalmopathy. Study summary: Peripheral blood was taken when the disease was first diagnosed, before any treatment began. General study results and limits: Model predictions of ophthalmopathy came a median roughly 6.7 months before onset.

Newly diagnosed patients aged 18 to 65 had hyperthyroidism of under 2 months' duration. Any patient presenting with uncontrolled infection, other autoimmune disease, pregnancy or lactation was left out. The CDR3 contains 18 residues. Germline assignment: CDR1 MNHEY and CDR2 SVGAGI. V dropped 3 bases and J dropped 0; count of bases not matched to a gene: 7. Points on this clonotype: Its antigen is currently unknown.

TCR beta CDR3 sequences were amplified from RNA transcripts. First-round RT-PCR of the TCR CDR3 relied on the HTBI primer set. TCRdb fed the multiplex PCR reads into MiXCR, producing one record per CDR3 protein. The table records about 280,000 distinct CDR3 sequences, about 25% of them present only once. The source of this sequence is a man aged 35 to 55 with Graves' hyperthyroidism that later progressed to Graves' ophthalmopathy. The chain combines TRBV6-5 with TRBJ2-4, with TRBD2 matching 11 bases. Sequences were obtained from blood. The CDR3 here is CASSYLAGGDLAKNIQYF. The CDR3 nucleotides are TGTGCCAGCAGTTATCTAGCGGGGGGTGATTTAGCCAAAAACATTCAGTACTTC.